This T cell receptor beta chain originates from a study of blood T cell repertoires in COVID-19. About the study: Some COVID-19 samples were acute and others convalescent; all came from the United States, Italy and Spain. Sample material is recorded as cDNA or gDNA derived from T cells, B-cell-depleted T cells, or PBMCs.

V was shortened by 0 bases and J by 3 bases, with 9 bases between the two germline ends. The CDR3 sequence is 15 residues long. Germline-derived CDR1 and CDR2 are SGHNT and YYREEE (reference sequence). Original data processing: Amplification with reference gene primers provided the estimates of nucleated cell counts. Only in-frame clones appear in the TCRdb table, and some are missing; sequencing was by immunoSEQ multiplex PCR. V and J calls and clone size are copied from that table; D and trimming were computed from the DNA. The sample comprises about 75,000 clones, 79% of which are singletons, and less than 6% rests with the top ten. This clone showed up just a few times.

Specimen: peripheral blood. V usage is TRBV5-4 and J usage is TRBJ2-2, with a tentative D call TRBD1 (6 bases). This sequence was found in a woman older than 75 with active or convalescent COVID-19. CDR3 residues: CASSLGGLYTGELFF. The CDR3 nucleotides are TGTGCCAGCAGCTTGGGGGGGCTCTACACCGGGGAGCTGTTTTTT. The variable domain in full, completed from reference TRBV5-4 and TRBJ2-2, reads ETGVTQSPTHLIKTRGQQVTLRCSSQSGHNTVSWYQQALGQGPQFIFQYYREEENGRGNFPPRFSGLQFPNYSSELNVNALELDDSALYLCASSLGGLYTGELFFGEGSRLTVL.